The 19 T cell receptor beta chains reported below all come from one sample, sequenced in a study. TCRdb called the 5' RACE reads again in MiXCR, with one record for every CDR3 protein. The profile shows 10,000 to 15,000 distinct CDR3 sequences, less than 25% of them singletons. The specimen sequenced was naive CD4+ T cells sorted from blood. Subset: naive CD4+ T cells, CD4+CD45RA+CD25-. These TCRs come from a female donor with breast cancer.

About this clonotype itself: Since the CDR3 does not end with the conserved phenylalanine or tryptophan, this likely comes from a read error. This chain links TRBV20-1 with TRBJ1-1, with no clear D. The V end was cut by 3 bases, the J end by 1 base, with 3 bases between. The CDR3 runs to 11 residues. Germline V CDR1 and CDR2: DFQATT, SNEGSKA (reference sequence). The CDR3 DNA reads as TGCAGTGCTAGGGGGAACACTGAAGCTTTCCTT. Its protein is CSARGNTEAFL.

Concerning this clonotype itself: A much larger clone differs from this one at a single base, so this may be a read error. J is TRBJ1-4 and V is TRBV6-5, with D maybe TRBD1 (6 bases). Germline values: CDR1 MNHEY, CDR2 SVGAGI. CDR3 length: 15 amino acids. In DNA, the CDR3 is TGTGCCAGCAGCTACAGGGACCGAACTAATGAAAAACTGCTTTTT. It specifies CASSYRDRTNEKLLF.

The V gene is TRBV7-6, the J gene TRBJ2-1; D may be TRBD2 (6 bases). The germline V and J ends were trimmed by 4 bases and 7 bases, with 11 bases remaining between them. Germline V gene lookup returns CDR1 SGHVS and CDR2 FNYEAQ. This CDR3 is built from 13 residues. CDR3 nucleotide sequence: TGTGCCAGCAGCTCGGGAGTTCGGAATGAGCAGTTCTTC. The encoded protein is CASSSGVRNEQFF.

This clonotype is termed medium-sized. The CDR3 DNA follows: TGCGCCAGCAGCTCGGGACCCGGAGGAAACATTCAGTACTTC. It is translated as CASSSGPGGNIQYF. The V and J genes are TRBV5-1 and TRBJ2-4, with D possibly being TRBD1 or TRBD2 (5 bases each). CDR3 size: 14 residues. V dropped 3 bases and J dropped 6 bases, with 13 bases sitting between them. CDR1 is SGHRS, CDR2 YFSETQ, per germline.

The table lists this clonotype with a count of one. Being one base from a much bigger clone, this may be a read error. The V gene is TRBV18, the J gene TRBJ1-1; TRBD1 might be the D (5 bases). With 0 bases removed from V and 2 bases from J, the gap between germline ends came to 10 bases. The CDR3 extends over 15 amino acids. The germline CDR1 and CDR2 sequences are KGHSH and LQKENI. CDR3 in DNA: TGTGCCAGCTCACCACCGGCAGGGCTTAACACTGAAGCTTTCTTT. The encoded protein is CASSPPAGLNTEAFF.

Judged by abundance, this clonotype is medium-sized. The chain employs TRBV5-1 and TRBJ1-5; 8 nucleotides line up with TRBD1. CDR1 is SGHRS and CDR2 is YFSETQ in the germline V gene. The CDR3 covers 14 residues. V lost 0 bases to trimming and J lost 6 bases; unmatched junction nucleotides: 2. The CDR3 DNA sequence: TGCGCCAGCAGCTTGGGACAGGGGAGTCAGCCCCAGCATTTT. Its translation is CASSLGQGSQPQHF.

This clonotype has at least ten counts. The rearrangement uses TRBV7-2 and TRBJ2-3, with D possibly matching TRBD1 (5 bases). Between the trimmed V and J ends, which lost 1 base and 7 bases, there was a span of 18 bases. Germline CDR1 SGHTA, CDR2 FQGNSA. The CDR3 extends over 16 amino acids. In DNA form, the CDR3 reads TGTGCCAGCAGCTTAGTCCTAGGTGGGGCACATCATACGCAGTATTTT. This sequence encodes CASSLVLGGAHHTQYF.

This clonotype has only a few counts. The genes are TRBV29-1 and TRBJ1-2; 8 positions match TRBD1. With 6 bases clipped from V and 6 bases from J, the junction kept 18 bases outside the gene matches. This CDR3 is built from 16 residues. Germline V gene lookup returns CDR1 SQVTM and CDR2 ANQGSEA. CDR3 loop: CSVESAPGGEDHGYTF. The CDR3 DNA is TGCAGCGTGGAGTCCGCACCAGGGGGCGAGGATCATGGCTACACCTTC.

The chain recombines TRBV7-9 with TRBJ1-3; possible D gene TRBD1, 5 bases. Germline CDR1 is SEHNR and CDR2 is FQNEAQ (reference sequence). This CDR3 is 17 amino acids long. V lost 5 bases to trimming and J lost 0 bases, with 17 bases between them. CDR3 in amino acids: CASSHAGTTVSGNTIYF. CDR3 in DNA: TGTGCCAGCAGCCACGCCGGGACTACTGTCTCTGGAAACACCATATATTTT.

Worth noting for this clonotype: A much larger clone lies a single base off, so this may be a read error. The chain has TRBV3-1 and TRBJ1-1; D gene unclear. Trimming shortened V by 5 bases and J by 1 base, and 8 bases separated the two germline ends. There are 13 residues in the CDR3. Germline V gene lookup returns CDR1 LGHDT and CDR2 YNNKEL (reference sequence). CDR3 residues: CASSFRENTEAFF. DNA for the CDR3: TGTGCCAGCAGCTTCCGAGAGAACACTGAAGCTTTCTTT.

This clonotype was observed a single time. A much more abundant neighbour one base away suggests this may be a read error. The gene calls are TRBV20-1 and TRBJ2-4; D might be TRBD2 (6 bases). This CDR3 spans 14 amino acids. Germline V CDR1 and CDR2: DFQATT, SNEGSKA (reference sequence). In nucleotides, the CDR3 is TGCAGTGCTAGAGATGGGGAGGCCAAAAGCATTCAGTACTTC. It codes for CSARDGEAKSIQYF.

On this clonotype itself: This could be a read error, since a much larger clone is one nucleotide away. The CDR3 here is CSVVGGGSYGQFF. The DNA for the CDR3 is TGCAGCGTTGTAGGGGGAGGGAGTTATGGGCAGTTCTTC. The chain couples TRBV29-1 to TRBJ2-1; D perhaps matches TRBD2 (7 bases). Trimming cost V 4 bases and J 12 bases, with 19 bases left between them. This CDR3 is 13 amino acids long. Germline CDR1 is SQVTM and CDR2 is ANQGSEA.

This clonotype was seen repeatedly, ten times or more. The chain links TRBV6-5 to TRBJ1-2, with a possible D match to TRBD1 (5 bases). The CDR3 length is 16 residues. Germline V CDR1 and CDR2: MNHEY, SVGAGI. Trimming cost V 6 bases and J 4 bases, with 21 bases left between them. The chain's CDR3 is CASSLKAPRQGYGYTF. The CDR3 bases are TGTGCCAGCAGCCTAAAAGCCCCGCGGCAGGGCTATGGCTACACCTTC.

This clonotype occurred a few times. J is TRBJ2-1 and V is TRBV2, with no clear D. Trimming took 3 bases from V and 1 from J, leaving 10 bases between them. Germline V gene lookup returns CDR1 SNHLY and CDR2 FYNNEI. The CDR3 totals 15 residues. CDR3: CASSERLRSYNEQFF. CDR3 in DNA: TGTGCCAGCAGTGAGCGACTCAGGTCCTACAATGAGCAGTTCTTC.

Notes on this clonotype: An end of the junction differs from the germline gene, which may be a read error. This chain uses TRBV29-1 with TRBJ1-1; a possible D gene is TRBD1 (5 bases). The V gene's germline CDR1 is SQVTM and CDR2 ANQGSEA. The CDR3 contains 14 residues. This CDR3 reads CSVEGDLERSEALF. The DNA of the CDR3 is TGCAGCGTTGAAGGGGACCTCGAACGATCTGAAGCTCTCTTT.

This clonotype showed up just a few times. This may arise from a read error, as a much more abundant clone is one base away. The rearrangement joins TRBV20-1 to TRBJ1-1; no definite D call. V lost 2 bases to trimming and J lost 4 bases, with 11 bases between them. The germline V gene has CDR1 DFQATT and CDR2 SNEGSKA (reference sequence). There are 13 residues in the CDR3. The CDR3 nucleotides are TGCAGTGCTAGAAGGGTGACTGGCACTGAAGCTTTCTTT. Amino acids: CSARRVTGTEAFF.

This clonotype was detected ten times or more. The chain is built from TRBV11-2 and TRBJ2-1; D not resolved. There are 15 residues in the CDR3. V lost 2 bases to trimming and J lost 0 bases, with 8 bases between them. CDR1 SGHAT and CDR2 FQNNGV come from the germline V gene. The CDR3 protein is CASSLMESSYNEQFF. CDR3 coding DNA: TGTGCCAGCAGCTTAATGGAGAGCTCCTACAATGAGCAGTTCTTC.

Turning to this clonotype: One base away lies a much larger clone, so this may be a sequencing read error. The chain joins TRBV5-1 to TRBJ2-5; maybe TRBD2 (5 bases). CDR3 size: 15 residues. Trimming left V 7 bases short and J 2 bases short, with 18 bases between. Germline assignment: CDR1 SGHRS and CDR2 YFSETQ. The CDR3 loop is CASGRVGRTQETQYF. CDR3 in DNA: TGCGCCAGCGGCCGAGTTGGACGGACTCAAGAGACCCAGTACTTC.

In its sample, this clonotype is medium-sized. The gene calls are TRBV7-9 and TRBJ2-3; 9 nucleotides line up with TRBD2. V dropped 2 bases and J dropped 1; count of bases not matched to a gene: 7. The germline V gene encodes CDR1 SEHNR and CDR2 FQNEAQ (reference sequence). The CDR3 runs to 17 residues. The chain's CDR3 is CASSLRRAGGGTDTQYF. In DNA form, the CDR3 reads TGTGCCAGCAGCTTACGGCGTGCGGGAGGGGGCACAGATACGCAGTATTTT.